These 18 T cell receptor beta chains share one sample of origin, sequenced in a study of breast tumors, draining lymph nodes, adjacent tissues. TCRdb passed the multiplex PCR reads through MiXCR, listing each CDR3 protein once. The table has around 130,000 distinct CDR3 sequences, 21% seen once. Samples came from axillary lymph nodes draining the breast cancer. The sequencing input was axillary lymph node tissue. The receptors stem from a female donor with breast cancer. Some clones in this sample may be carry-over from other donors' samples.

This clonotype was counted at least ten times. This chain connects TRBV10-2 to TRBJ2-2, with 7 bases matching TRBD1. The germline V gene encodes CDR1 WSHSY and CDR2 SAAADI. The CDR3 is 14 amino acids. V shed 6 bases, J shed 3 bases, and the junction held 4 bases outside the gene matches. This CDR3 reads CASSQDRDTGELFF. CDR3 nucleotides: TGCGCCAGCAGCCAAGACAGGGACACCGGGGAGCTGTTTTTT.

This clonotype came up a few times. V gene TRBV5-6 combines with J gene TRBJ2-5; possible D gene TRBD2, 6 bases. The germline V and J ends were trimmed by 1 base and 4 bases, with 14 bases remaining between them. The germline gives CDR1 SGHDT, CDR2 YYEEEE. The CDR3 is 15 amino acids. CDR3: CASSLRTTRGETQYF. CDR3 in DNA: TGTGCCAGCAGCTTGAGGACTACTCGGGGAGAGACCCAGTACTTC.

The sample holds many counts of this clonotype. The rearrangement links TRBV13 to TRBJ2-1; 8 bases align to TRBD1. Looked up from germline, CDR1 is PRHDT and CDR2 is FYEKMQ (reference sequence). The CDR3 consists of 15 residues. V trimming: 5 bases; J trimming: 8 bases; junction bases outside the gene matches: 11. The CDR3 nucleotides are TGTGCCAGCAGCCCTCGACCCGACAGGGGTGATGAGCAGTTCTTC. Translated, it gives CASSPRPDRGDEQFF.

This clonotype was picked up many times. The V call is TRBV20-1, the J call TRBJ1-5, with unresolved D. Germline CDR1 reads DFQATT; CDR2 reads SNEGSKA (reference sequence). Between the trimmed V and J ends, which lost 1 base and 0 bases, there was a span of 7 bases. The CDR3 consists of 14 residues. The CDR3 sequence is CSARGQASNQPQHF. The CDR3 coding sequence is TGCAGTGCTAGAGGGCAGGCTAGCAATCAGCCCCAGCATTTT.

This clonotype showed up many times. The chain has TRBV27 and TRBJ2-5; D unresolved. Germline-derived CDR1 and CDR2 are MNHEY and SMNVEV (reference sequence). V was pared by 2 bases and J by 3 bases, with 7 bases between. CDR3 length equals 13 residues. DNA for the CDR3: TGTGCCAGCAGTTTAGGGCAGGAAGAGACCCAGTACTTC. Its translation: CASSLGQEETQYF.

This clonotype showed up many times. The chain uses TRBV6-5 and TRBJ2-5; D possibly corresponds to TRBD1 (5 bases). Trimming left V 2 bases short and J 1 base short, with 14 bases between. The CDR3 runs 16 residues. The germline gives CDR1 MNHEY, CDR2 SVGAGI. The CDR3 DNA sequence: TGTGCCAGCAGTTACACCTCGACAGTCGGCCAAGAGACCCAGTACTTC. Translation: CASSYTSTVGQETQYF.

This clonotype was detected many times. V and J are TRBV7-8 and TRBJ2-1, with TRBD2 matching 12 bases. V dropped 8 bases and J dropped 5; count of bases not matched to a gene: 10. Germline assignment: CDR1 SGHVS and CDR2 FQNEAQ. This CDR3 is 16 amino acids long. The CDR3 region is CASAPPGLAGNNEQFF. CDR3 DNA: TGTGCCAGCGCCCCCCCTGGACTAGCGGGGAACAATGAGCAGTTCTTC.

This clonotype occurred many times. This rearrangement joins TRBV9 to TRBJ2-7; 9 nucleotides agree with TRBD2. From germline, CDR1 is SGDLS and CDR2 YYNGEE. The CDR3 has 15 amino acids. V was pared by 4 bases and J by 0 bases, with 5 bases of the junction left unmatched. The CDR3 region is CASSPTTSGSYEQYF. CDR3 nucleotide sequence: TGTGCCAGCAGCCCAACGACTAGCGGCTCCTACGAGCAGTACTTC.

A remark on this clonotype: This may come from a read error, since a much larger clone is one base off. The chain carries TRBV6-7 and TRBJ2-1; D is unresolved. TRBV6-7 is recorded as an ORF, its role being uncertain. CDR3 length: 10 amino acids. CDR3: CASMIHEQSF. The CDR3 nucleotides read TGTGCCAGCATGATTCATGAGCAGTCCTTC.

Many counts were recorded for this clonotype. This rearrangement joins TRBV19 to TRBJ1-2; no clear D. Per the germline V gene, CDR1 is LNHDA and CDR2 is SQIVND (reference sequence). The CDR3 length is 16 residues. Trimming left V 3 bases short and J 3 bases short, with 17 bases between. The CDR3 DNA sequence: TGTGCCAGTAGTATGGCGAACTCTCGATTAGACTATGGCTACACCTTC. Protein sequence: CASSMANSRLDYGYTF.

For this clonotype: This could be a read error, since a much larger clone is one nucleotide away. This chain's CDR3 is CAITRKISGDYGNTF. CDR3 nucleotide sequence: TGTGCCATCACTCGAAAGATTTCAGGGGACTATGGCAACACCTTC. The rearrangement links TRBV10-3 to TRBJ1-2; D possibly corresponds to TRBD1 (6 bases). This CDR3 contains 15 residues. Germline-derived CDR1 and CDR2 are ENHRY and SYGVKD.

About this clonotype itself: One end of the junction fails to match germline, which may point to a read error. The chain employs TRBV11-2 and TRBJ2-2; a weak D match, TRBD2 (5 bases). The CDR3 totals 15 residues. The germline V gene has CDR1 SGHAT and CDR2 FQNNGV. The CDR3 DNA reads TGTGCCAGCAGCTTAGTCGGAAGGAACACCGGGGTGCTGTTTTTT. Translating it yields CASSLVGRNTGVLFF.

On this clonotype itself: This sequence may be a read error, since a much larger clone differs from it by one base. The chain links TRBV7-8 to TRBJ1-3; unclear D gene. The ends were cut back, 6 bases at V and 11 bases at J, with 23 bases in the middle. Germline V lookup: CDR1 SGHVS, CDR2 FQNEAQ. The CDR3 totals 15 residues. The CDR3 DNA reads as TGTGCCAGCAGTTCTGAGATCCGCTTGGGTAACGCCATATATTTT. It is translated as CASSSEIRLGNAIYF.

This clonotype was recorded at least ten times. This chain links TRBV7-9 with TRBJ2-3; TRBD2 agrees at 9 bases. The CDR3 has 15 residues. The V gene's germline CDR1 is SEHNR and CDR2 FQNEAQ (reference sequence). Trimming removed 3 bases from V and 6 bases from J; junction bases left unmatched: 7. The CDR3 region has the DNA TGTGCCAGCAGCTTGACTAGCGGACCAAGGGATACGCAGTATTTT. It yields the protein CASSLTSGPRDTQYF.

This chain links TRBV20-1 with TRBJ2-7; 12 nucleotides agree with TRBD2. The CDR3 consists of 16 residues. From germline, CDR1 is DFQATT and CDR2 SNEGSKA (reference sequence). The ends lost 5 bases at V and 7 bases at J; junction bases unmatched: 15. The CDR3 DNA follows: TGCAGTGCTGCCCCTAGCGGGAGGGGAGGGGGCTATGAGCAGTACTTC. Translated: CSAAPSGRGGGYEQYF.

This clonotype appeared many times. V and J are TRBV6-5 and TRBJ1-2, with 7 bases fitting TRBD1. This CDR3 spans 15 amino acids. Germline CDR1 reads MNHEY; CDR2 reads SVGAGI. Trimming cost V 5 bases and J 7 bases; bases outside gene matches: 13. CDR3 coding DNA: TGTGCCAGCAGTGGCCGGGACAGCCCGTGGGGTGGCTACACCTTC. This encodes CASSGRDSPWGGYTF.

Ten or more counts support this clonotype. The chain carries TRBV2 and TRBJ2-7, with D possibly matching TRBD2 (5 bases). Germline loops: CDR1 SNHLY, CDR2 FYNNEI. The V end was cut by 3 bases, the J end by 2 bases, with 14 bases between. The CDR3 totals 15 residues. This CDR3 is CASSEGRLPAYEQYF. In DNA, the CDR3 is TGTGCCAGCAGTGAGGGTCGACTACCAGCCTACGAGCAGTACTTC.

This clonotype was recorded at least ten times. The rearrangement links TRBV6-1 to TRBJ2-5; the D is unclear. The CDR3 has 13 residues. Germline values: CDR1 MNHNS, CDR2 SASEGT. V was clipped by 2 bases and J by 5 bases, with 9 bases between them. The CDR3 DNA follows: TGTGCCAGCAGTGAACAACCCCATGAGACCCAGTACTTC. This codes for CASSEQPHETQYF.